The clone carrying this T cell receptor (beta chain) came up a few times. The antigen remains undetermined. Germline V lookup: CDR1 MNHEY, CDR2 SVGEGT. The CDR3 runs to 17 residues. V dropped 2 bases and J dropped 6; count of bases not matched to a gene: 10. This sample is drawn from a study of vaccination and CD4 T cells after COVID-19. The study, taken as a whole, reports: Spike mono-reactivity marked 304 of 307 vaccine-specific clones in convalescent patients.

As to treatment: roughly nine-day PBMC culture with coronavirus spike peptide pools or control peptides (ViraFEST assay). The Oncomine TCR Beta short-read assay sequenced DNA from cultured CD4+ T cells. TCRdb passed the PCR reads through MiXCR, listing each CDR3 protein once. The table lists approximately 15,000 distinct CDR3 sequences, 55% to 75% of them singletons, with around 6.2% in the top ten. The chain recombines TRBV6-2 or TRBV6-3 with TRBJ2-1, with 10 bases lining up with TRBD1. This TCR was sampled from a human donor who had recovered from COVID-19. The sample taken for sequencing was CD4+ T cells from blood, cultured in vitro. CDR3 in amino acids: CASSYRIRDRGRNEQFF. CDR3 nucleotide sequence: TGTGCCAGCAGTTACCGCATCCGGGACAGGGGCCGCAATGAGCAGTTCTTC.